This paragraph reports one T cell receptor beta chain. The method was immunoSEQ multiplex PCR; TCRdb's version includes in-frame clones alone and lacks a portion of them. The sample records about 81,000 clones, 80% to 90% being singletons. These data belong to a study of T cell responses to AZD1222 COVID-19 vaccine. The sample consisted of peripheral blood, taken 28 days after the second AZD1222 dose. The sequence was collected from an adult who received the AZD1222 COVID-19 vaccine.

The DNA of the CDR3 is TGCGCCAGCAGCTTGGATTCGGCGGCCAACACTGAAGCTTTCTTT. Amino acids: CASSLDSAANTEAFF. The gene calls are TRBV5-1 and TRBJ1-1; D uncertain. CDR3 size: 15 residues. Trimming removed 0 bases at V and 2 bases at J, with 11 bases between. Germline V gene sequence: CDR1 SGHRS, CDR2 YFSETQ.